This record covers a single TCR beta chain. In its sample, this clonotype was seen a few times. No cognate antigen has been identified for it. Nothing much larger sits one base from this clone, and base qualities are not available. The library relied on RACE. The instrument was a NextSeq 500. During library preparation, unique molecular identifiers were attached to individual cDNA molecules so that TCRs could be counted quantitatively and reproducibly. Both TCR alpha and TCR beta chains were sequenced from each blood RNA sample. As for the authors' bioinformatics: Samples had a median of roughly 91,000 TCRs, with a range from roughly 23,224 to 750,000. V, J and CDR3 annotation of the TCR reads was carried out using the Decombinator software suite. For PS versus PT1 abundance plots, all samples were subsampled to the same number of TCRs (28,000). Expanded TCRs were defined as absent before sensitization and observed at least eight times at the 2-week time point. Through fastp at Q25 and MiXCR, TCRdb rebuilt clones from the public reads, retaining in-frame beta chains. Here each entry gathers all rows of one CDR3 protein and keeps the most common genes and DNA. The authors' filters were not applied to this entry. The sample table contains roughly 80,000 distinct CDR3 sequences; only one count was recorded for 14% of them. Roughly 4.8% of the sample is taken by the ten largest.

These data originate in a study of human T cells and chemical hapten exposure (dated by TCRdb to 2020 to 2022). For the study in its entirety: For sensitization, 2% DPC in acetone was applied to an approximately 2 cm by approximately 2 cm area of upper inner arm skin. Patch testing was done on the upper back using Finn chambers containing 0.01% DPC, and results were scored after 6 days according to International Contact Dermatitis Research Group standards. Libraries were combined into a pool for sequencing, and differences in TCR yield between samples came mainly from small differences in library volumes within the pool. For TCR sequencing, blood came from 25 to 35 alopecia patients at anywhere from one to four time points (pre-sensitization, 2, 6 and 24 weeks). Alopecia areata with under or over 50% scalp involvement, alopecia totalis and alopecia universalis were represented in the patient cohort, which was mostly female. Peripheral blood TCR repertoire changes were tracked in vivo in alopecia patients during primary and secondary sensitization to the hapten diphenylcyclopropenone (DPC). Patient blood was sampled pre-sensitization (week 0) and at 2, 6 and about 24 weeks after DPC sensitization. Patients additionally received weekly therapeutic DPC doses to the scalp throughout the approximately 25-week study period. Overall results and qualifications from the work: DPC sensitization did not change how many TCRs were above 1 in 1000 frequency, and no evidence was found of alterations in global repertoire structure. Patch test score correlated positively with the number of PT1 expanded TCRs, reaching significance at thresholds 8, 16 and 32 but not at 4. Repeated subsampling changed both the strength of the expansion versus patch-test correlation and the threshold at which that correlation became significant. Significantly more large CDR3 similarity clusters were formed by expanded TCRs than by pre-sensitization or healthy control sets, consistent with antigen-driven responses. Alopecia, a presumed autoimmune disease, was present in all patients, so the immune response of the patients might differ from that of healthy individuals.

This specimen's time point label, interpreted: pre-sensitization, week 0. According to the study, the label for this sample's treatment or condition signals: therapeutic diphenylcyclopropenone sensitization with weekly scalp DPC. At each patch-test visit, blood was drawn before the patch test was applied. Patients were eligible if aged 18 to 70, diagnosed with alopecia and judged suitable for DPC therapy, and pregnant patients were excluded. Unfractionated whole blood was collected in Tempus Blood RNA tubes, and total RNA was extracted from that blood. The junction shows trimming of 0 bases on V and 6 bases on J, and the gene matches do not reach 25 bases of it. CDR1 and CDR2 (MNHEY, SVGEGT) derive from the germline V gene. The CDR3 starts with the cysteine, ends with the phenylalanine, and has 21 residues. The sequence is cut down to CDR3 DNA, 63 bases in frame from base 1.

The TCR originated in a woman in her forties or fifties with alopecia areata. Some clones in this sample may be carry-over from other donors' samples. The specimen was whole blood, collected in connection with sensitization to the hapten diphenylcyclopropenone (DPC). The chain couples TRBV6-2 or TRBV6-3 to TRBJ1-1; TRBD1 aligns with 7 central bases. Here is the DNA: TGTGCCAGCAGTTACTCGATATTCGGGGGGACAGCAATGCAGACGGGCCCTGAAGCTTTCTTT. The translation is CASSYSIFGGTAMQTGPEAFF.